The T cell receptor beta chain under discussion was sequenced for a study of post-analysis software for immune sequencing data. TCR beta libraries were prepared from cDNA with unique molecular identifiers. TCRdb passed the PCR reads through MiXCR, listing each CDR3 protein once. The sample yields about 200,000 distinct CDR3 sequences, 25% to 35% seen once. This clonotype appeared a few times. Its antigen is currently unknown. This may come from a read error, since a much larger clone is one base off. The CDR3 sequence is 14 residues long. Study observations and caveats: Controls had lower frequencies than patients of a few TRBV segments, which included TRBV5-6, TRBV5-1 and TRBV20-1.

The V and J genes are TRBV12-3 or TRBV12-4 and TRBJ2-5; TRBD1 is a possible D gene (6 bases). The end of the DNA aligns better with TRBJ2-1, so the J call may be wrong. The origin of this receptor is a girl under 18 with multiple sclerosis. The sample taken for sequencing was blood. CDR3 in amino acids: CASSLTGWGETQFF. The CDR3 DNA reads as TGTGCCAGCAGTTTGACAGGATGGGGAGAGACCCAGTTCTTC.